The subject of this entry is one T cell receptor (beta chain). This specimen comes from a study of molecular identifiers for immune sequencing clone quantification. The V gene end was trimmed by 7 bases and the J gene end by 7 bases; junction bases not matched to a gene: 3. Germline CDR1 is SEHNR and CDR2 is FQNEAQ (reference sequence). The CDR3 totals 11 residues. Making the bulk TCR libraries relied on previously described methods and listed TCR primers. In TCRdb, the PCR reads were re-called with MiXCR into one record per CDR3 protein. The data contain 490,000 or so distinct CDR3 sequences, about 25% of them seen just once; the ten biggest clones take up under 0.8%.

The receptor comes from a human donor in good health. Some libraries in this study had Jurkat cell RNA spiked in. V is TRBV7-9 and J is TRBJ2-7, with TRBD1 identical over 8 bases. The specimen sequenced was naive CD8+ T cells from blood, with Jurkat cell RNA spiked in. Subset of the sample: FACS-sorted CD8+CD4-CCR7+CD45RA+ naive T cells. CDR3 nucleotides: TGTGCCAGCACAACAGGGGGGGAGCAGTACTTC. It yields the protein CASTTGGEQYF.